Below, 7 T cell receptor beta chains from the same sample are listed, as sequenced in a study of blood T cell repertoires in COVID-19. This table comes from immunoSEQ multiplex PCR, and its TCRdb copy is limited to in-frame clones, with some not included. Of some 210,000 clones listed, around nine tenths are singletons. The sequencing input was peripheral blood. Receptor source: a woman aged 40 to 55 who had recovered from COVID-19.

This clone has more than one count but fewer than ten. The chain uses TRBV3-1 (or the pseudogene TRBV3-2) and TRBJ2-1, with D possibly being TRBD2 (5 bases). Germline V CDR1 and CDR2: LGHDT, YNNKEL (reference sequence). There are 14 residues in the CDR3. V dropped 5 bases and J dropped 4 bases, with 12 bases sitting between them. CDR3 region: CASSKGGRYNEQFF. CDR3 DNA: TGTGCCAGCAGCAAAGGCGGGCGATACAATGAGCAGTTCTTC.

The rearrangement joins TRBV6-2 or TRBV6-3 to TRBJ1-2; D is unclear. Germline CDR1 MNHEY, CDR2 SVGEGT. Trimming took 3 bases from V and 2 from J, leaving 7 bases between them. The length of the CDR3 is 13 residues. The CDR3 DNA follows: TGTGCCAGCAGTTATACGGGAAACTATGGCTACACCTTC. Protein sequence: CASSYTGNYGYTF.

The chain recombines TRBV5-6 with TRBJ1-4; TRBD1 is a possible D gene (5 bases). Germline CDR1 reads SGHDT; CDR2 reads YYEEEE. The CDR3 loop spans 16 amino acids. V was cut by 0 bases and J by 0 bases, with 9 bases left in between. The CDR3 DNA reads as TGTGCCAGCAGCTTGGTGTCGACAGCAACTAATGAAAAACTGTTTTTT. Protein product: CASSLVSTATNEKLFF.

This chain's CDR3 is CASRTGGAGGMEKLFF. CDR3 nucleotides: TGTGCCAGCAGGACAGGGGGCGCGGGGGGGATGGAAAAACTGTTTTTT. The chain is built from TRBV2 and TRBJ1-4; 10 nucleotides line up with TRBD1. J was trimmed by 8 bases and V by 6 bases; bases with no gene match: 12. CDR1 SNHLY and CDR2 FYNNEI come from the germline V gene. The CDR3 extends over 16 amino acids.

The chain employs TRBV9 and TRBJ1-2, with D maybe TRBD1 (6 bases). This CDR3 has 14 residues. Germline loops: CDR1 SGDLS, CDR2 YYNGEE. V was shortened by 0 bases and J by 7 bases, with 13 bases between the two germline ends. The CDR3 spells CASSVEPGALGYTF. The CDR3 nucleotides are TGTGCCAGCAGCGTAGAGCCAGGGGCGCTTGGCTACACCTTC.

The rearrangement joins TRBV19 to TRBJ1-2; 8 nucleotides agree with TRBD1. Germline V CDR1 and CDR2: LNHDA, SQIVND (reference sequence). J gave up 5 bases and V 7 bases, and 3 bases lay outside the gene matches. This CDR3 is 12 amino acids long. In nucleotides, the CDR3 is TGTGCCAGTACGGACAGGGCGTATGGCTACACCTTC. It is translated as CASTDRAYGYTF.

The chain is built from TRBV15 and TRBJ2-7; the D gene is possibly TRBD2 (7 bases). Germline lookup yields CDR1 LNHNV and CDR2 YYDKDF (reference sequence). The V and J ends lost 0 bases and 3 bases respectively, with 12 bases between them. This CDR3 is built from 15 residues. CDR3 amino acids: CATSRDGGQSYEQYF. The CDR3 bases are TGTGCCACCAGCAGAGACGGGGGGCAGAGCTACGAGCAGTACTTC.